This TCR beta chain is from a study of blood T cell repertoires in COVID-19 (dated by TCRdb to about 2020). Looking at the study overall: Samples covering the acute and convalescent phases of COVID-19 were provided by collaborators in the United States, Italy and Spain. The prospective study material was composed of cDNA or gDNA derived from T cells, B-cell-depleted T cells, or PBMCs. Subjects who had been exposed to COVID-19, were actively infected with it, or had recovered from it provided the deeply sampled blood TCRbeta repertoires that made up the dataset. The repertoires were released in a freely available public database intended as a resource for research on the immune response to SARS-CoV-2. Samples came from the ongoing ImmuneRACE study (first 160 participants) plus 1,254 subjects from 6 global collaborators. A de-identified subject ID, COVID-19 status, age in years and sex were almost always included in the sample metadata. Where available, HLA class I and class II types were taken from metadata supplied by the sample provider and were not determined by assay-based typing.

TCRbeta CDR3 regions were amplified from genomic DNA using the immunoSEQ Assay, a bias-controlled multiplex PCR. On the authors' methods: Nucleated cell counts per sample were estimated from amplification of reference gene primers within the assay. Sequence reads were collapsed and filtered to measure the absolute abundance of every unique TCRbeta CDR3 rearrangement. For each sample, productive Simpson clonality was calculated as the square root of Simpson's diversity index across productive rearrangements. TCRdb holds this immuneACCESS table with in-frame rearrangements only. Some clones are missing; in checked studies, unresolved V genes explain under half, and the rest has no known cause. V and J calls and clone size are those listed in that table; D and trimming were worked out from the DNA. Present in this sample are 200,000 or so clones, around 86% of which were seen just once. The ten largest clones add up to 4% to 5.5% of the sample.

The collaborating institutions used their own protocols to collect whole blood in K2EDTA tubes. For TCRbeta analysis, collaborators shipped samples in one of three forms: frozen whole blood, isolated PBMCs, or DNA extracted from either of those sample types. As concerns this clone: Its antigen is currently not known. Per-nucleotide qualities are absent, and no much larger clonotype sits a single base away.

General findings and caveats noted by the study authors: The amount of clinical and demographic metadata varied by source and participant and was provided uncurated.

Taken from the germline V gene, the CDR1 and CDR2 loops are SNHLY and FYNNEI. The CDR3 covers 17 residues, taking in both the cysteine and the phenylalanine. Of the read, only the CDR3 DNA is kept; its 51 bases are in frame from base 1. Here V drops 9 bases and J drops 2 bases, and the junction holds 17 bases not matched to any gene. The TCR was taken from a human donor in a cohort sampled during active COVID-19. The sequence joins TRBV2 to TRBJ2-7; 9 of the junction bases match TRBD2. The sample was peripheral blood. The sequenced DNA is TGTGCCAGTCAGCAATGGGTAGCGGGAGCTAAGGCCTACGAGCAGTACTTC. It is translated as CASQQWVAGAKAYEQYF.